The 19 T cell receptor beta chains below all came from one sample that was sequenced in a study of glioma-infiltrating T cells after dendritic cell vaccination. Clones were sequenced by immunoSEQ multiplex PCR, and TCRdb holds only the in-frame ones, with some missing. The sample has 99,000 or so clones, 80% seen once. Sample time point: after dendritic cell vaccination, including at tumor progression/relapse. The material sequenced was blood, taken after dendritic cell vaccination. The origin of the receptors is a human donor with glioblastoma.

The CDR3: CASSGPYITEQFF. In DNA form, the CDR3 reads TGCGCCAGCAGCGGCCCATACATAACAGAGCAGTTCTTC. The chain has TRBV5-1 and TRBJ2-1; D is unclear. Deletions cut 4 bases from V and 10 bases from J, with 15 bases between. This CDR3 comprises 13 residues. CDR1 and CDR2 from the germline V gene are SGHRS and YFSETQ.

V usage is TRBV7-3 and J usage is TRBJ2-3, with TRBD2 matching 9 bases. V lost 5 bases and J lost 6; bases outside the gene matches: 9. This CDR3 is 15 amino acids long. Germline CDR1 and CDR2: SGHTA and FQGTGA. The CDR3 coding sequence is TGTGCCAGCAGCCAGCTAGCGGGGAGGTGGGATACGCAGTATTTT. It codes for CASSQLAGRWDTQYF.

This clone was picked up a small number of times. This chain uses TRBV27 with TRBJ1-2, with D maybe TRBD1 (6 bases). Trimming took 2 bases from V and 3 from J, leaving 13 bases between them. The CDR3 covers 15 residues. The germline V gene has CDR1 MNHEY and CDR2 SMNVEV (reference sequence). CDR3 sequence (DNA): TGTGCCAGCAGTTTAGAAAAACAGGGCTACTATGGCTACACCTTC. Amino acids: CASSLEKQGYYGYTF.

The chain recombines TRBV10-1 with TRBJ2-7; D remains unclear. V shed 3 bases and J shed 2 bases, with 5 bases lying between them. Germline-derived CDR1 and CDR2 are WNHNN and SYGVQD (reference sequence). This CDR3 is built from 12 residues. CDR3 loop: CASSDQTYEQYF. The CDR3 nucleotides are TGCGCCAGCAGTGACCAGACCTACGAGCAGTACTTC.

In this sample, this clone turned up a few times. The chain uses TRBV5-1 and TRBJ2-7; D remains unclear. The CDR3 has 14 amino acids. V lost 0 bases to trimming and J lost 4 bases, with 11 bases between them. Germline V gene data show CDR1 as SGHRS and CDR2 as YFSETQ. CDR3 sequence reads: CASSLGDFTYEQYF. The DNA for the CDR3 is TGCGCCAGCAGCTTGGGAGACTTCACTTACGAGCAGTACTTC.

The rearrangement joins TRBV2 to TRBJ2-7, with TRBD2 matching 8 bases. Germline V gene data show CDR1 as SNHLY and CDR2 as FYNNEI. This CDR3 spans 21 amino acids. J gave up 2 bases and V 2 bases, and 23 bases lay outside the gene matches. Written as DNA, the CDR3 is TGTGCCAGCAGTGAATTTCTTCGGCGGCTAGCGGGTCGAACCATTACCTACGAGCAGTACTTC. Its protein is CASSEFLRRLAGRTITYEQYF.

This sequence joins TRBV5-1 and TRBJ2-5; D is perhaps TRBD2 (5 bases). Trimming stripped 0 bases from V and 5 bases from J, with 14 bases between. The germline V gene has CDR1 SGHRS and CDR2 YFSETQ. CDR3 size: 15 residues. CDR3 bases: TGCGCCAGCAGCTTGGAAGGGAGAAGAGGGGAGACCCAGTACTTC. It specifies CASSLEGRRGETQYF.

The DNA for the CDR3 is TGTGCCAGCAGGACACGGGACAACTCCTACGAGCAGTACTTC. It is translated as CASRTRDNSYEQYF. The gene calls are TRBV27 and TRBJ2-7, with D perhaps matching TRBD1 (6 bases). The germline gives CDR1 MNHEY, CDR2 SMNVEV (reference sequence). CDR3 length: 14 amino acids. Trimming pared 6 bases from V and 0 bases from J, leaving 12 bases between.

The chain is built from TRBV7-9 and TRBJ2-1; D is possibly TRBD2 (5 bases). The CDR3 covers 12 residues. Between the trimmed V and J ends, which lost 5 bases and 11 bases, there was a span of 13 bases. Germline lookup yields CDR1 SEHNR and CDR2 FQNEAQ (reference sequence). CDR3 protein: CASSLGLFKQFF. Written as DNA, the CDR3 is TGTGCCAGCAGCCTCGGACTGTTTAAGCAGTTCTTC.

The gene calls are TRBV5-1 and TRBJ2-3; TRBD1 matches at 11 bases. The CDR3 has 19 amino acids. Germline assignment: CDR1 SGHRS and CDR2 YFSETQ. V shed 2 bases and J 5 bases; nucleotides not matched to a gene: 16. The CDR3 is CASSFGLVSGQGVGDTQYF. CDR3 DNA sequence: TGCGCCAGCAGCTTTGGGCTTGTTTCGGGACAGGGGGTCGGAGATACGCAGTATTTT. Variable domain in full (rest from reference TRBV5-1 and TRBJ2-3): KAGVTQTPRYLIKTRGQQVTLSCSPISGHRSVSWYQQTPGQGLQFLFEYFSETQRNKGNFPGRFSGRQFSNSRSEMNVSTLELGDSALYLCASSFGLVSGQGVGDTQYFGPGTRLTVL.

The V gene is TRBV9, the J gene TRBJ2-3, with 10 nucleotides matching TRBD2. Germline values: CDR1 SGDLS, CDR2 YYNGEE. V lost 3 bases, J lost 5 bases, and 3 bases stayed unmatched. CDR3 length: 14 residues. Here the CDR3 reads CASSELAGRDTQYF. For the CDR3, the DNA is TGTGCCAGCAGCGAACTAGCGGGAAGAGATACGCAGTATTTT. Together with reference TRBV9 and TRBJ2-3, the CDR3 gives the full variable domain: DSGVTQTPKHLITATGQRVTLRCSPRSGDLSVYWYQQSLDQGLQFLIQYYNGEERAKGNILERFSAQQFPDLHSELNLSSLELGDSALYFCASSELAGRDTQYFGPGTRLTVL.

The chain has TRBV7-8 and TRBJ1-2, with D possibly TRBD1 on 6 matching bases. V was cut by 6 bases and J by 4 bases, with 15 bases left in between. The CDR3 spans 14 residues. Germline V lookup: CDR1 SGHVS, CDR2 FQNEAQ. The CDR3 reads CASRPDRPLYGYTF. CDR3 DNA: TGTGCCAGCAGACCGGACAGACCTCTCTATGGCTACACCTTC.

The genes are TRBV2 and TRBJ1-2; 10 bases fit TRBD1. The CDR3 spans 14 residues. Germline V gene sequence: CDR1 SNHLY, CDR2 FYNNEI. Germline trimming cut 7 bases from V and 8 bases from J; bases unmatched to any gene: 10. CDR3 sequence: CASNLDRGGRGYTF. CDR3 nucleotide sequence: TGTGCCAGCAACCTGGACAGGGGGGGCCGAGGCTACACCTTC.

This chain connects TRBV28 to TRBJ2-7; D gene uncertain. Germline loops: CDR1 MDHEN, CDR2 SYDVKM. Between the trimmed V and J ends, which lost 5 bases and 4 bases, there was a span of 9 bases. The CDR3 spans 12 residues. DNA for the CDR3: TGTGCCAGCAGTCTGAATCTATACGAGCAGTACTTC. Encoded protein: CASSLNLYEQYF.

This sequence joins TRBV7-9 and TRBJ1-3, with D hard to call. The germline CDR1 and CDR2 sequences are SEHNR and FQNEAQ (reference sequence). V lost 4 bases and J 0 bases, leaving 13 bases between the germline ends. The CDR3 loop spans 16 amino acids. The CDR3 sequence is CASSSRTGSSGNTIYF. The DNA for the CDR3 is TGTGCCAGCAGCTCTAGGACGGGGAGCTCTGGAAACACCATATATTTT.

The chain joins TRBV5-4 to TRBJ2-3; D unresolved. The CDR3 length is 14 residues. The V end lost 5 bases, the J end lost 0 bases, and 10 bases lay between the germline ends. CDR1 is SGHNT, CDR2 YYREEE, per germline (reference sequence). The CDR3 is CASRFLTSTDTQYF. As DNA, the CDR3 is TGTGCCAGCAGATTCCTGACTAGCACAGATACGCAGTATTTT. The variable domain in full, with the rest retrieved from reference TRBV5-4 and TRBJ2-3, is ETGVTQSPTHLIKTRGQQVTLRCSSQSGHNTVSWYQQALGQGPQFIFQYYREEENGRGNFPPRFSGLQFPNYSSELNVNALELDDSALYLCASRFLTSTDTQYFGPGTRLTVL.

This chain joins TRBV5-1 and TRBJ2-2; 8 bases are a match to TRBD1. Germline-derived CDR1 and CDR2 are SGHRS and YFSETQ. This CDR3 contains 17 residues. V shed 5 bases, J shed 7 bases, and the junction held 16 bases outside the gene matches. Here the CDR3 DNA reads TGCGCCAGCAGGCCACGGCCGGACAGGGTAGACGTCGGGGAGCTGTTTTTT. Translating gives CASRPRPDRVDVGELFF. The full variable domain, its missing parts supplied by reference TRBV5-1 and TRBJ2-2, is KAGVTQTPRYLIKTRGQQVTLSCSPISGHRSVSWYQQTPGQGLQFLFEYFSETQRNKGNFPGRFSGRQFSNSRSEMNVSTLELGDSALYLCASRPRPDRVDVGELFFGEGSRLTVL.

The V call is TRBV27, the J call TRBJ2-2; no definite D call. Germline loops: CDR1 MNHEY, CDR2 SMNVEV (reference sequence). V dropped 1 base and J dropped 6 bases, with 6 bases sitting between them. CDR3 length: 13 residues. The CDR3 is CASSLFLPGELFF. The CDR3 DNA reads TGTGCCAGCAGTTTATTTCTCCCCGGGGAGCTGTTTTTT.

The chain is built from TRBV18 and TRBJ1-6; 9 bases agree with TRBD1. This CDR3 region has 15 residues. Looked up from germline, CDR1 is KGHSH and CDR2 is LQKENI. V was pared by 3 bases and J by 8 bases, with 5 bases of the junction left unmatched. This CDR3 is CASSPLTGGDSPLHF. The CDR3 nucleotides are TGTGCCAGCTCACCCCTGACAGGGGGAGATTCACCCCTCCACTTT.